This is a list of T cell receptor beta chains from one sample in a study of blood T cell repertoires in COVID-19. Assay used: immunoSEQ multiplex PCR; TCRdb lists only in-frame clones, some missing. Counted here are hundreds of thousands of clones, approximately 87% occurring once; the ten biggest clones make up roughly 6.4%. The sample comprised peripheral blood. The receptors were gathered from a man between 60 and 75 years old who had recovered from COVID-19. The CDR3 runs from the conserved cysteine through the conserved F or W. Each record gives: V gene, D gene, J gene, CDR3 protein. D genes are given only for firm matches.

V gene: TRBV27
D gene: TRBD2
J gene: TRBJ2-1
CDR3 protein: CASSPTSGGAYNEQFF

V gene: TRBV18
D gene: NA
J gene: TRBJ1-6
CDR3 protein: CASSPGQGNSPLHF

V gene: TRBV11-3
D gene: NA
J gene: TRBJ2-1
CDR3 protein: CASSLDHGGSGAYNEQFF

V gene: TRBV28
D gene: NA
J gene: TRBJ1-2
CDR3 protein: CASSLEINYGYTF

V gene: TRBV28
D gene: NA
J gene: TRBJ1-1
CDR3 protein: CATSPYRTGAFF

V gene: TRBV28
D gene: TRBD1
J gene: TRBJ2-5
CDR3 protein: CASGGPGQATGWETQYF

V gene: TRBV27
D gene: NA
J gene: TRBJ2-7
CDR3 protein: CASSSSNGYEQYF

V gene: TRBV5-4
D gene: NA
J gene: TRBJ1-6
CDR3 protein: CASSFFPGDSGSPLHF

V gene: TRBV27
D gene: NA
J gene: TRBJ1-6
CDR3 protein: CASKSPKGGGPLHF

V gene: TRBV5-6
D gene: NA
J gene: TRBJ2-1
CDR3 protein: CASSLAQVTYNEQFF

V gene: TRBV6-5
D gene: NA
J gene: TRBJ2-7
CDR3 protein: CASSSVHSTYEQYF

V gene: TRBV30
D gene: TRBD2
J gene: TRBJ2-5
CDR3 protein: CAWRIGGEETQYF

V gene: TRBV6-4
D gene: TRBD1
J gene: TRBJ2-1
CDR3 protein: CASSWDSNNEQFF

V gene: TRBV5-1
D gene: NA
J gene: TRBJ2-5
CDR3 protein: CASSPNDRLETQYF

V gene: TRBV7-3
D gene: TRBD2
J gene: TRBJ2-1
CDR3 protein: CASSLERGPNNEQFF

V gene: TRBV5-1
D gene: TRBD1
J gene: TRBJ1-6
CDR3 protein: CASSLAVGDRVIVVSPLHF

V gene: TRBV6-4
D gene: TRBD2
J gene: TRBJ2-1
CDR3 protein: CASSARTSGSFNEQFF

V gene: TRBV5-4
D gene: TRBD1
J gene: TRBJ2-5
CDR3 protein: CASTGGGQGQETQYF

V gene: TRBV6-2/TRBV6-3
D gene: NA
J gene: TRBJ1-2
CDR3 protein: CASSAHSGHSYGYTF

V gene: TRBV30
D gene: NA
J gene: TRBJ1-3
CDR3 protein: CAWRPRGAGNTIYF

V gene: TRBV3-1/TRBV3-2
D gene: NA
J gene: TRBJ1-1
CDR3 protein: CASTQENTEAFF

V gene: TRBV7-2
D gene: NA
J gene: TRBJ2-1
CDR3 protein: CASSPLQGSYNEQFF

V gene: TRBV6-5
D gene: TRBD1
J gene: TRBJ1-1
CDR3 protein: CASNQGGGTEAFF

V gene: TRBV2
D gene: TRBD2
J gene: TRBJ2-5
CDR3 protein: CASRRGGQETQYF

V gene: TRBV18
D gene: TRBD1
J gene: TRBJ1-5
CDR3 protein: CASSPPPGGNQPQHF

V gene: TRBV5-1
D gene: NA
J gene: TRBJ1-6
CDR3 protein: CASSLEGSAFSSPLHF

V gene: TRBV5-1
D gene: NA
J gene: TRBJ2-7
CDR3 protein: CASSPLPGIPYEQYF

V gene: TRBV6-4
D gene: NA
J gene: TRBJ1-5
CDR3 protein: CASSEGSNQPQHF

V gene: TRBV19
D gene: NA
J gene: TRBJ1-1
CDR3 protein: CASGRHQNTEAFF

V gene: TRBV3-1/TRBV3-2
D gene: NA
J gene: TRBJ1-6
CDR3 protein: CASSQDDRPGHDSPLHF

V gene: TRBV7-7
D gene: NA
J gene: TRBJ2-7
CDR3 protein: CASSLEGRRERSYEQYF

V gene: TRBV4-2
D gene: TRBD1
J gene: TRBJ1-1
CDR3 protein: CASSPRPGGMNTEAFF

V gene: TRBV6-1
D gene: TRBD1
J gene: TRBJ2-5
CDR3 protein: CASSDAPGQGQETQYF

V gene: TRBV4-3
D gene: TRBD2
J gene: TRBJ2-1
CDR3 protein: CASSQELAGPYNEQFF

V gene: TRBV5-8
D gene: NA
J gene: TRBJ1-1
CDR3 protein: CASSLDRNTEAFF

V gene: TRBV12-3/TRBV12-4
D gene: NA
J gene: TRBJ2-3
CDR3 protein: CASSPITDTQYF

V gene: TRBV3-1/TRBV3-2
D gene: TRBD2
J gene: TRBJ2-7
CDR3 protein: CASSQGAGGISYEQYF

V gene: TRBV13
D gene: TRBD1
J gene: TRBJ1-6
CDR3 protein: CASTPGQGYSPLHF

V gene: TRBV5-8
D gene: NA
J gene: TRBJ1-5
CDR3 protein: CASRPLGGGPQHF

V gene: TRBV7-6
D gene: TRBD2
J gene: TRBJ2-2
CDR3 protein: CASAPLAGRSNTGELFF

V gene: TRBV21-1
D gene: NA
J gene: TRBJ1-2
CDR3 protein: CASSKGSPRIGYTF

V gene: TRBV27
D gene: NA
J gene: TRBJ1-1
CDR3 protein: CASISTPRYRNTEAFF

V gene: TRBV18
D gene: NA
J gene: TRBJ1-2
CDR3 protein: CASSRGANYGYTF

V gene: TRBV7-2
D gene: NA
J gene: TRBJ1-2
CDR3 protein: CASTGSLSNYGYTF

V gene: TRBV7-2
D gene: NA
J gene: TRBJ2-3
CDR3 protein: CASSPRRGGDTQYF

V gene: TRBV7-8
D gene: NA
J gene: TRBJ1-1
CDR3 protein: CASSRTDTEAFF

V gene: TRBV28
D gene: NA
J gene: TRBJ2-7
CDR3 protein: CASRMRGNPPYEQYF

V gene: TRBV11-2
D gene: NA
J gene: TRBJ1-3
CDR3 protein: CASSSAGQVGNTIYF

V gene: TRBV9
D gene: NA
J gene: TRBJ2-6
CDR3 protein: CASSAQVSGANVLTF

V gene: TRBV6-5
D gene: NA
J gene: TRBJ1-6
CDR3 protein: CASSYRQGGSPLHF

V gene: TRBV24-1
D gene: TRBD1
J gene: TRBJ1-4
CDR3 protein: CATSDRGTGAGEKLFF

V gene: TRBV28
D gene: TRBD2
J gene: TRBJ2-7
CDR3 protein: CASSLGGGSSYEQYF

V gene: TRBV28
D gene: NA
J gene: TRBJ1-3
CDR3 protein: CASSLKGLSSGNTIYF

V gene: TRBV6-5
D gene: TRBD1
J gene: TRBJ2-7
CDR3 protein: CASKGAGQGNYEQYF

V gene: TRBV29-1
D gene: NA
J gene: TRBJ2-1
CDR3 protein: CSVGQTSSYNEQFF

V gene: TRBV4-3
D gene: TRBD2
J gene: TRBJ2-2
CDR3 protein: CASSQGLAGAGELFF

V gene: TRBV6-5
D gene: TRBD2
J gene: TRBJ2-3
CDR3 protein: CASKNRGGSSDTQYF

V gene: TRBV20-1
D gene: NA
J gene: TRBJ2-2
CDR3 protein: CSASSSTGELFF

V gene: TRBV5-1
D gene: NA
J gene: TRBJ2-2
CDR3 protein: CASSIITGELFF

V gene: TRBV24-1
D gene: TRBD2
J gene: TRBJ2-1
CDR3 protein: CATSDPRLAGSYNEQFF